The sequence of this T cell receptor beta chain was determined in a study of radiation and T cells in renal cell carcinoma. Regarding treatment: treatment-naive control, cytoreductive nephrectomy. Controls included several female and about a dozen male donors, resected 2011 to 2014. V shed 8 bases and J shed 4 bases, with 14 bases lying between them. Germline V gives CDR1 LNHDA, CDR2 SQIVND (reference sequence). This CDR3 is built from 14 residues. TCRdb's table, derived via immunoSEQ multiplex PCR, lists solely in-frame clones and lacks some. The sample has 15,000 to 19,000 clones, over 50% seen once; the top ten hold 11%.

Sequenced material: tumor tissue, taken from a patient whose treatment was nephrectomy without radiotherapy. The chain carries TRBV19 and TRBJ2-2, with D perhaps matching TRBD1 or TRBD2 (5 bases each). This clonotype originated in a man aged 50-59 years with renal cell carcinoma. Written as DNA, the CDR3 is TGTGCCAGTGAGGACCGTGGGGGCACCGGGGAGCTGTTTTTT. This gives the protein CASEDRGGTGELFF.